Below are 22 T cell receptor beta chains sequenced from a single sample in a study of long-term antiretroviral therapy in people with HIV. immunoSEQ v3.0 was run at survey level. Repertoires were generated with immunoSEQ multiplex PCR, while TCRdb's copy carries only in-frame clones and drops some. This table holds tens of thousands of clones, about nine tenths found once. The sample consisted of unsorted PBMCs, taken 3.2 years before starting antiretroviral therapy. The origin of the receptors is a man in his fifties with HIV.

The chain links TRBV4-2 to TRBJ2-7; tentative D call: TRBD1 (6 bases). The CDR3 runs to 15 residues. Deletions cut 4 bases from V and 2 bases from J, with 15 bases between. Germline CDR1 and CDR2: LGHNA and YNFKEQ. Here the CDR3 DNA reads TGTGCCAGCAGCCTCCAGGGGCAGGGGCCCTACGAGCAGTACTTC. It translates to CASSLQGQGPYEQYF.

The chain carries TRBV28 and TRBJ1-5; D is perhaps TRBD1 (6 bases). V was cut by 5 bases and J by 2 bases, with 13 bases left in between. Looked up from germline, CDR1 is MDHEN and CDR2 is SYDVKM. CDR3 length: 15 residues. CDR3 sequence: CASSPAQGRNQPQHF. In nucleotides, the CDR3 is TGTGCCAGCAGTCCGGCACAGGGACGCAATCAGCCCCAGCATTTT. Supplemented by reference TRBV28 and TRBJ1-5, the full variable domain reads DVKVTQSSRYLVKRTGEKVFLECVQDMDHENMFWYRQDPGLGLRLIYFSYDVKMKEKGDIPEGYSVSREKKERFSLILESASTNQTSMYLCASSPAQGRNQPQHFGDGTRLSIL.

The V call is TRBV19, the J call TRBJ1-5; D perhaps matches TRBD1 (6 bases). Germline CDR1 reads LNHDA; CDR2 reads SQIVND (reference sequence). The CDR3 extends over 16 amino acids. The ends were cut back, 6 bases at V and 0 bases at J, with 15 bases in the middle. CDR3 DNA: TGTGCCAGTAGGGCCCGACAGGCCTATAGCAATCAGCCCCAGCATTTT. It is translated as CASRARQAYSNQPQHF.

This rearrangement joins TRBV30 to TRBJ1-2; TRBD1 agrees at 7 bases. The CDR3 has 15 amino acids. J was trimmed by 4 bases and V by 4 bases; bases with no gene match: 12. From germline, CDR1 is GTSNPN and CDR2 SVGIG (reference sequence). CDR3 sequence reads: CAWTQEQGPLYGYTF. The CDR3 coding sequence is TGTGCCTGGACCCAGGAACAGGGGCCCCTCTATGGCTACACCTTC.

In this sample, this clone turned up a few times. The V gene is TRBV7-3, the J gene TRBJ2-2; D possibly corresponds to TRBD2 (5 bases). This CDR3 has 14 amino acids. Deletions cut 5 bases from V and 6 bases from J, with 13 bases between. The germline V gene has CDR1 SGHTA and CDR2 FQGTGA. The CDR3 sequence: CASSPLAAAGELFF. For the CDR3, the DNA is TGTGCCAGCAGCCCCCTAGCCGCCGCCGGGGAGCTGTTTTTT. Full variable domain (missing parts from reference TRBV7-3 and TRBJ2-2): GAGVSQTPSNKVTEKGKYVELRCDPISGHTALYWYRQSLGQGPEFLIYFQGTGAADDSGLPNDRFFAVRPEGSVSTLKIQRTERGDSAVYLCASSPLAAAGELFFGEGSRLTVL.

The chain carries TRBV6-5 and TRBJ1-2, with D maybe TRBD1 (5 bases). Trimming pared 6 bases from V and 6 bases from J, leaving 14 bases between. The CDR3 covers 13 residues. Germline V gene lookup returns CDR1 MNHEY and CDR2 SVGAGI. CDR3 DNA sequence: TGTGCCAGCAGCCCCCAAGGGGTTCATGGCTACACCTTC. Protein product: CASSPQGVHGYTF.

The genes are TRBV5-6 and TRBJ2-4; D gene unclear. V was shortened by 4 bases and J by 0 bases, with 8 bases between the two germline ends. This CDR3 spans 14 amino acids. From germline, CDR1 is SGHDT and CDR2 YYEEEE. The CDR3 DNA reads TGTGCCAGCAGCCTCCCCGGAGCCAAAAACATTCAGTACTTC. This encodes CASSLPGAKNIQYF.

The rearrangement uses TRBV18 and TRBJ1-1; maybe TRBD1 (6 bases). V was shortened by 4 bases and J by 2 bases, with 11 bases between the two germline ends. This CDR3 spans 14 amino acids. CDR1 is KGHSH, CDR2 LQKENI, per germline. This CDR3 is CASSLDRQNTEAFF. CDR3 DNA: TGTGCCAGCTCACTGGACAGACAAAACACTGAAGCTTTCTTT.

The genes are TRBV5-4 and TRBJ2-2; 8 bases match TRBD1. The V and J ends lost 4 bases and 6 bases, in that order; junction bases with no gene match: 8. This CDR3 has 15 residues. Germline V gives CDR1 SGHNT, CDR2 YYREEE (reference sequence). The DNA of the CDR3 is TGTGCCAGCAGCGGTTCTCAGGGGGCTTCCGGGGAGCTGTTTTTT. Amino acid sequence: CASSGSQGASGELFF.

The rearrangement joins TRBV7-3 to TRBJ2-1; 7 bases fit TRBD2. Per the germline V gene, CDR1 is SGHTA and CDR2 is FQGTGA. The junction had 5 bases not matched to a gene; V was cut back by 2 bases and J by 4 bases. This CDR3 comprises 15 residues. CDR3 sequence (DNA): TGTGCCAGCAGCTTACTAGCGGAATCTTACAATGAGCAGTTCTTC. Residues: CASSLLAESYNEQFF.

On this clone: Other DNA variants within this sample encode the same CDR3. This sequence joins TRBV5-4 and TRBJ2-5; 8 nucleotides match TRBD2. This CDR3 has 15 residues. Germline V CDR1 and CDR2: SGHNT, YYREEE (reference sequence). V lost 2 bases and J lost 1; bases outside the gene matches: 4. Here the CDR3 DNA reads TGTGCCAGCAGCTTAAGGCTAGCGGGCCAAGAGACCCAGTACTTC. Its protein is CASSLRLAGQETQYF.

The V call is TRBV5-1, the J call TRBJ1-3; TRBD1 agrees at 7 bases. The CDR3 is 16 residues long. V shed 0 bases and J 0 bases; nucleotides not matched to a gene: 3. CDR1 is SGHRS, CDR2 YFSETQ, per germline. The CDR3 DNA sequence: TGCGCCAGCAGCTTGGAGGGACAGTTCTCTGGAAACACCATATATTTT. Translating it yields CASSLEGQFSGNTIYF.

V is TRBV7-8 and J is TRBJ2-5; D unresolved. V lost 1 base to trimming and J lost 4 bases, with 16 bases between them. The CDR3 length is 16 residues. Germline V gives CDR1 SGHVS, CDR2 FQNEAQ. For the CDR3, the DNA is TGTGCCAGCAGCTTAGGATTATGGGCAGTCATAGAGACCCAGTACTTC. Translated, it gives CASSLGLWAVIETQYF. The whole variable domain, filled in from reference TRBV7-8 and TRBJ2-5, reads GAGVSQSPRYKVAKRGQDVALRCDPISGHVSLFWYQQALGQGPEFLTYFQNEAQLDKSGLPSDRFFAERPEGSVSTLKIQRTQQEDSAVYLCASSLGLWAVIETQYFGPGTRLLVL.

The chain carries TRBV19 and TRBJ2-7, with 8 positions matching TRBD2. With 6 bases clipped from V and 4 bases from J, the junction kept 17 bases outside the gene matches. Germline V gene lookup returns CDR1 LNHDA and CDR2 SQIVND (reference sequence). The CDR3 extends over 17 amino acids. As DNA, the CDR3 is TGTGCCAGTAGCGACCGGATTAGAGCGGGAGCAGCATACGAGCAGTACTTC. Protein product: CASSDRIRAGAAYEQYF.

This rearrangement joins TRBV30 to TRBJ2-3, with 8 bases aligning to TRBD2. This CDR3 comprises 16 residues. Unmatched junction bases numbered 9, after V lost 4 bases and J lost 0 bases. CDR1 is GTSNPN, CDR2 SVGIG, per germline (reference sequence). CDR3 residues: CAWNGGRYTSTDTQYF. The CDR3 nucleotides are TGTGCCTGGAACGGCGGGAGGTATACTAGCACAGATACGCAGTATTTT.

This sequence joins TRBV5-1 and TRBJ2-2; 8 nucleotides match TRBD2. The ends lost 0 bases at V and 3 bases at J; junction bases unmatched: 7. The CDR3 contains 17 residues. Germline V gives CDR1 SGHRS, CDR2 YFSETQ. CDR3 sequence: CASSLVPGGPDTGELFF. CDR3 DNA: TGCGCCAGCAGCTTGGTCCCGGGAGGGCCGGACACCGGGGAGCTGTTTTTT.

The chain employs TRBV9 and TRBJ2-7, with a tentative D call TRBD1 (5 bases). CDR3 size: 15 residues. V dropped 0 bases and J dropped 2 bases, with 12 bases sitting between them. Germline V gives CDR1 SGDLS, CDR2 YYNGEE. CDR3 sequence reads: CASSVGQGTAYEQYF. CDR3 sequence (DNA): TGTGCCAGCAGCGTAGGGCAGGGAACGGCCTACGAGCAGTACTTC.

The CDR3 sequence: CASSPLAGISYEQYF. In DNA, the CDR3 is TGTGCCAGCAGCCCGCTGGCGGGAATCTCCTACGAGCAGTACTTC. The rearrangement joins TRBV5-6 to TRBJ2-7; possibly TRBD2 for D (6 bases). The CDR3 is 15 amino acids. CDR1 SGHDT and CDR2 YYEEEE come from the germline V gene. Trimming cost V 4 bases and J 0 bases, with 14 bases left between them.

The V call is TRBV5-5, the J call TRBJ1-5, with D maybe TRBD1 (5 bases). The germline V and J ends were trimmed by 0 bases and 4 bases, with 17 bases remaining between them. Germline CDR1 is SGHKS and CDR2 is YYEKEE (reference sequence). The length of the CDR3 is 17 residues. The CDR3 is CASSLEIGGSWNQPQHF. Here the CDR3 DNA reads TGTGCCAGCAGCTTGGAAATTGGGGGGAGTTGGAATCAGCCCCAGCATTTT.

The chain recombines TRBV7-9 with TRBJ1-2; 7 bases match TRBD1. The CDR3 is made up of 17 amino acids. V dropped 4 bases and J dropped 8; count of bases not matched to a gene: 19. Germline loops: CDR1 SEHNR, CDR2 FQNEAQ (reference sequence). In DNA, the CDR3 is TGTGCCAGCAGCTCTCCCAGGGGGACTACCCATGCCGGCGGCTACACCTTC. Translation: CASSSPRGTTHAGGYTF.

This clone appeared once. The chain is built from TRBV5-4 and TRBJ1-2; D is possibly TRBD1 (5 bases). Between the trimmed V and J ends, which lost 4 bases and 4 bases, there was a span of 17 bases. The CDR3 totals 15 residues. Per the germline V gene, CDR1 is SGHNT and CDR2 is YYREEE (reference sequence). DNA of the CDR3: TGTGCCAGCAGCGGCCCGGTGGACACAGGCTATGGCTACACCTTC. Translating it yields CASSGPVDTGYGYTF.

The CDR3 sequence is CASSLPPHSGNTIYF. CDR3 coding DNA: TGTGCCAGCAGCTTGCCCCCCCATTCTGGAAACACCATATATTTT. V is TRBV5-4 and J is TRBJ1-3; D not certain. CDR1 and CDR2 from the germline V gene are SGHNT and YYREEE (reference sequence). V shed 1 base and J shed 1 base, with 9 bases lying between them. The CDR3 is 15 amino acids.